This T cell receptor beta chain was captured by sequencing in a study of T cell responses to AZD1222 COVID-19 vaccine. Assay used: immunoSEQ multiplex PCR; TCRdb lists only in-frame clones, some missing. The table has over 85,000 clones, 88% seen once. Trimming removed 6 bases at V and 4 bases at J, with 19 bases between. Germline values: CDR1 MNHEY, CDR2 SVGEGT. CDR3 size: 16 residues. The rearrangement uses TRBV6-2 or TRBV6-3 and TRBJ1-5, with unresolved D. This TCR derives from an adult in good health. This specimen consisted of peripheral blood, obtained on day 0 of AZD1222 vaccination. The CDR3 here is CASSPSPSKSNQPQHF. In DNA form, the CDR3 reads TGTGCCAGCAGCCCTAGCCCATCAAAAAGTAATCAGCCCCAGCATTTT.